These T cell receptor beta chains were read from a single sample in a study of blood T cell repertoires in COVID-19. Generated by immunoSEQ multiplex PCR, the TCRdb table keeps only in-frame clones and is missing some. The repertoire holds 250,000 to 300,000 clones, with approximately 90% as singletons. The sample taken for sequencing was peripheral blood. Receptors were obtained from a woman aged 35 to 49 who had recovered from COVID-19. Both conserved end residues are part of each CDR3. A D gene is named only where the DNA matches it firmly. Not all rows give a size; the values are once, few, many and, for expanded clones, a class.

TRBD1	TRBV19	-	TRBJ1-2	CASSPWDRGYDGYTF	TGTGCCAGTAGTCCCTGGGACAGGGGTTATGATGGCTACACCTTC
-	TRBV5-4	-	TRBJ2-5	CASSGGPQETQYF	TGTGCCAGCAGCGGAGGCCCCCAAGAGACCCAGTACTTC
TRBD1	TRBV7-8	-	TRBJ1-5	CASSGQGHNQPQHF	TGTGCCAGCAGCGGACAGGGACACAATCAGCCCCAGCATTTT
TRBD1	TRBV5-6	-	TRBJ1-3	CASSPGQAISGNTIYF	TGTGCCAGCAGCCCGGGACAGGCGATCTCTGGAAACACCATATATTTT
-	TRBV7-9	-	TRBJ2-1	CASSSVPISHNEQFF	TGTGCCAGCAGCTCGGTCCCCATTAGCCACAATGAGCAGTTCTTC
TRBD2	TRBV6-5	-	TRBJ2-3	CASSPTSTRTDTQYF	TGTGCCAGCAGCCCGACTAGCACCCGCACAGATACGCAGTATTTT
-	TRBV19	-	TRBJ2-7	CASSTRTARDYEQYF	TGTGCCAGTAGTACTCGGACTGCCCGGGACTACGAGCAGTACTTC
TRBD2	TRBV4-3	-	TRBJ2-1	CASSPTTWASGMISYNEQFF	TGCGCCAGCAGCCCCACAACTTGGGCTAGCGGGATGATCTCCTACAATGAGCAGTTCTTC
-	TRBV9	-	TRBJ2-7	CASSPHRVDYEQYF	TGTGCCAGCAGCCCCCACAGGGTTGACTACGAGCAGTACTTC
TRBD1	TRBV5-1	-	TRBJ2-1	CASSPGTGGEQFF	TGCGCCAGCAGCCCGGGGACAGGGGGGGAGCAGTTCTTC
TRBD2	TRBV5-6	few	TRBJ2-7	CASSLWGTSGAYEQYF	TGTGCCAGCAGCTTGTGGGGGACTAGCGGGGCCTACGAGCAGTACTTC
-	TRBV7-8	-	TRBJ1-4	CASSLSGRHTGKLFF	TGTGCCAGCAGCTTATCCGGCAGGCATACCGGTAAACTGTTTTTT
-	TRBV11-2	-	TRBJ1-4	CATREANEKLFF	TGTGCCACAAGGGAGGCTAATGAAAAACTGTTTTTT
TRBD1	TRBV10-1	few	TRBJ1-2	CASSPLGDRMNYGYTF	TGCGCCAGCAGTCCCCTTGGGGACAGGATGAACTATGGCTACACCTTC
-	TRBV7-2	-	TRBJ2-3	CASSLVGSRSTDTQYF	TGTGCCAGCAGCTTAGTTGGTAGCCGTAGCACAGATACGCAGTATTTT
TRBD2	TRBV7-9	few	TRBJ2-1	CASSSSTSGRNEQFF	TGTGCCAGCAGCTCGTCGACTAGCGGTCGCAATGAGCAGTTCTTC
-	TRBV7-2	-	TRBJ2-7	CASSLAGTGSYEQYF	TGTGCCAGCAGCTTAGCCGGGACTGGCTCCTACGAGCAGTACTTC
TRBD1	TRBV18	-	TRBJ1-5	CASSPTGGGNQPQHF	TGTGCCAGCTCACCCACAGGGGGGGGCAATCAGCCCCAGCATTTT
-	TRBV19	-	TRBJ2-1	CASNRLATQSVYEQFF	TGTGCCAGTAACCGTCTAGCGACCCAGTCCGTCTATGAGCAGTTCTTC
-	TRBV5-1	-	TRBJ2-7	CASSFSTGTPTYEQYF	TGCGCCAGCAGCTTTTCCACCGGGACACCGACCTACGAGCAGTACTTC
TRBD2	TRBV10-3	-	TRBJ2-1	CAISDAASGRSREQFF	TGTGCCATCAGTGATGCGGCTAGCGGGAGGTCTCGGGAGCAGTTCTTC
TRBD1	TRBV5-1	once	TRBJ1-2	CASSLAQGGYGYTF	TGCGCCAGCAGCTTGGCTCAGGGGGGCTATGGCTACACCTTC
TRBD2	TRBV19	-	TRBJ2-1	CASSPRLAGGPREQFF	TGTGCCAGTAGTCCCCGACTAGCGGGAGGGCCGAGAGAGCAGTTCTTC
TRBD1	TRBV4-3	-	TRBJ1-6	CASSQDTRGATSPLHF	TGCGCCAGCAGCCAAGACACCAGGGGGGCGACTTCACCCCTCCACTTT
TRBD1	TRBV11-1	-	TRBJ2-1	CASRKGQGGSGGEQFF	TGTGCCAGCAGAAAGGGACAGGGGGGGTCAGGCGGTGAGCAGTTCTTC
-	TRBV5-1	-	TRBJ1-2	CASSLVGGPQYYGYTF	TGCGCCAGCAGCTTGGTAGGGGGTCCCCAGTACTATGGCTACACCTTC
TRBD1	TRBV11-1	-	TRBJ2-5	CASGPGGPQETQYF	TGTGCCAGCGGGCCAGGGGGTCCCCAAGAGACCCAGTACTTC
-	TRBV6-2/TRBV6-3	-	TRBJ2-1	CASSYLAGLSYNEQFF	TGTGCCAGCAGTTACTTGGCGGGCCTCTCCTACAATGAGCAGTTCTTC
-	TRBV5-6	-	TRBJ1-4	CASSWGPRGTNEKLFF	TGTGCCAGCAGCTGGGGACCCCGGGGGACTAATGAAAAACTGTTTTTT